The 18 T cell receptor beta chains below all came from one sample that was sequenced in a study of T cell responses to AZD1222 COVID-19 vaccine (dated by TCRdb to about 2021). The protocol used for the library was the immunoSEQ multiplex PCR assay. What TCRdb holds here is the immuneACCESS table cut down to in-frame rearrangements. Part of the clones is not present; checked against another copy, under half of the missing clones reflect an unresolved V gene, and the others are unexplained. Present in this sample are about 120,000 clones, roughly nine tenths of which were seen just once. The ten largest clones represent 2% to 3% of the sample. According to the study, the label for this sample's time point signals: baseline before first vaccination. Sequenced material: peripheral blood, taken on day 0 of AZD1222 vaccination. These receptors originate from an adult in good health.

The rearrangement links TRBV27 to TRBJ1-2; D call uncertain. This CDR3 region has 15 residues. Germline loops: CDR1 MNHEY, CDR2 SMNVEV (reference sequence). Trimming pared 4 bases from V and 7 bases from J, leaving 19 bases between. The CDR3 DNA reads TGTGCCAGCAGTTCGGCGGGATATCCTCCTGTTGGCTACACCTTC. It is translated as CASSSAGYPPVGYTF.

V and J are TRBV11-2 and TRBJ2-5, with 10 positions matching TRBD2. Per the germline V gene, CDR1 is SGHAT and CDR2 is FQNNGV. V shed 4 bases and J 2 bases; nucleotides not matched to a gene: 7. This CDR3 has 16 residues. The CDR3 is CASSSLGLAQQETQYF. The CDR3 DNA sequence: TGTGCCAGCAGCTCGCTGGGACTAGCGCAACAAGAGACCCAGTACTTC. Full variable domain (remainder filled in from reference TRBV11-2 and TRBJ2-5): EAGVAQSPRYKIIEKRQSVAFWCNPISGHATLYWYQQILGQGPKLLIQFQNNGVVDDSQLPKDRFSAERLKGVDSTLKIQPAKLEDSAVYLCASSSLGLAQQETQYFGPGTRLLVL.

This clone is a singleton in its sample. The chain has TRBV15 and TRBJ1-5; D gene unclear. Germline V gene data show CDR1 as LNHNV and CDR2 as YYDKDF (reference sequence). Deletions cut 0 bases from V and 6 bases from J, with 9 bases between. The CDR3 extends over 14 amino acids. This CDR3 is CATSRDRASQPQHF. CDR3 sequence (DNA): TGTGCCACCAGCAGAGATCGGGCAAGTCAGCCCCAGCATTTT.

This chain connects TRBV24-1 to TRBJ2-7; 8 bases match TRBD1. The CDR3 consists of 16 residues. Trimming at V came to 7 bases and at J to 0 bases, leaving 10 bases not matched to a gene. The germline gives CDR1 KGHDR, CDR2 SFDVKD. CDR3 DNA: TGTGCCACCAGGGGGCCGGACAGGGATAGCTCCTACGAGCAGTACTTC. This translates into CATRGPDRDSSYEQYF.

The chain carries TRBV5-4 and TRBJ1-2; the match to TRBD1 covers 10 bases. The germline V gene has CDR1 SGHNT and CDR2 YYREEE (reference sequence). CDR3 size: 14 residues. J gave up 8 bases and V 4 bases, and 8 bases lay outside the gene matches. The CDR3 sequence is CASSRRQGAGGYTF. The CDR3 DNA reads TGTGCCAGCAGCCGAAGACAGGGGGCCGGGGGCTACACCTTC. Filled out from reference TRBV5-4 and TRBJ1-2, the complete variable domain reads ETGVTQSPTHLIKTRGQQVTLRCSSQSGHNTVSWYQQALGQGPQFIFQYYREEENGRGNFPPRFSGLQFPNYSSELNVNALELDDSALYLCASSRRQGAGGYTFGSGTRLTVV.

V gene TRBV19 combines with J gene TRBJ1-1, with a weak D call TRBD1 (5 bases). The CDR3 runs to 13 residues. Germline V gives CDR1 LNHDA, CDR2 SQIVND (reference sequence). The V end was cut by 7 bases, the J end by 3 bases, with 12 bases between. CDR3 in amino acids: CASTRGRDTEAFF. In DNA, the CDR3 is TGTGCCAGTACCCGGGGGAGGGACACTGAAGCTTTCTTT.

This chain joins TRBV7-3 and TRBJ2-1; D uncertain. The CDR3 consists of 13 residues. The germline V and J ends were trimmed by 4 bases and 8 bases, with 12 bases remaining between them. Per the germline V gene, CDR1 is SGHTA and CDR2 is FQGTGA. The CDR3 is CASSYGGDYEQFF. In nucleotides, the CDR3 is TGTGCCAGCAGCTATGGCGGTGACTATGAGCAGTTCTTC.

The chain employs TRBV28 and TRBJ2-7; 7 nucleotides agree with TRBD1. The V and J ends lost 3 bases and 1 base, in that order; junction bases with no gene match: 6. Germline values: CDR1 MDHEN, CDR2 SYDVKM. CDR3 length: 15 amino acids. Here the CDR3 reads CASSLPMGQSYEQYF. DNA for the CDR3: TGTGCCAGCAGTTTGCCGATGGGACAGTCCTACGAGCAGTACTTC.

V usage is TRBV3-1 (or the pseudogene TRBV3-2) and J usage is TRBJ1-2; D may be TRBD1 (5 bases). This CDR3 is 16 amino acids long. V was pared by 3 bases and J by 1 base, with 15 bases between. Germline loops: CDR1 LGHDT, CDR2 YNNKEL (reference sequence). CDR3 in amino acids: CASSQDLTGGNYGYTF. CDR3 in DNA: TGTGCCAGCAGCCAGGACCTCACCGGGGGTAACTATGGCTACACCTTC.

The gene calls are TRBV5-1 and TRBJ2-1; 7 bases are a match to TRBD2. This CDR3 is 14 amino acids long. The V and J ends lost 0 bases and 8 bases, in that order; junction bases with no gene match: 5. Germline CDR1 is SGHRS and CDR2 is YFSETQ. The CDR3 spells CASSLAGGSDEQFF. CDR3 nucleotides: TGCGCCAGCAGCTTGGCCGGCGGGAGCGATGAGCAGTTCTTC.

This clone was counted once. In nucleotides, the CDR3 is TGTGCCAGCAGCCAAACTTTGGGGACAGGCACAGATACGCAGTATTTT. Protein sequence: CASSQTLGTGTDTQYF. This rearrangement joins TRBV3-1 (or the pseudogene TRBV3-2) to TRBJ2-3; 7 bases are shared with TRBD1. Trimming cost V 2 bases and J 1 base; bases outside gene matches: 6. The CDR3 is 16 amino acids. Germline CDR1 reads LGHDT; CDR2 reads YNNKEL (reference sequence).

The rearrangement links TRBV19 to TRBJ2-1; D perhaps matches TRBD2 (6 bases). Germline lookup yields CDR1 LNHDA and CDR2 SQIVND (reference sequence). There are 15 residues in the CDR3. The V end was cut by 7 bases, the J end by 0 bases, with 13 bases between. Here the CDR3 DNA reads TGTGCCAGTAAGGCGGGGCCGAGCTCCTACAATGAGCAGTTCTTC. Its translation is CASKAGPSSYNEQFF.

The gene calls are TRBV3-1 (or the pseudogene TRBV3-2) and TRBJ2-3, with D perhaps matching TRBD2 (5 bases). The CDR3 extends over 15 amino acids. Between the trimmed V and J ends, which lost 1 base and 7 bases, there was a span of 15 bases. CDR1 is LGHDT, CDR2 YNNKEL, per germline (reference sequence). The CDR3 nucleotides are TGTGCCAGCAGCCAAGTATCGGGAACGCTGAATACGCAGTATTTT. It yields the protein CASSQVSGTLNTQYF.

The CDR3 nucleotides read TGTGCCAGCAGCTTGCCCAGCGATACGCAGTATTTT. It yields the protein CASSLPSDTQYF. The J gene is TRBJ2-3, the V gene TRBV5-4; D not resolved. Germline V gives CDR1 SGHNT, CDR2 YYREEE (reference sequence). The CDR3 is made up of 12 amino acids. Between the trimmed V and J ends, which lost 1 base and 6 bases, there was a span of 6 bases.

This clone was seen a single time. In nucleotides, the CDR3 is TGTGCCAGCAGCCAAGACACTAGCGGGTCCTACGAGCAGTACTTC. Amino acid sequence: CASSQDTSGSYEQYF. This rearrangement joins TRBV3-1 (or the pseudogene TRBV3-2) to TRBJ2-7, with TRBD2 matching over 9 bases. CDR1 is LGHDT and CDR2 is YNNKEL in the germline V gene (reference sequence). CDR3 length equals 15 residues. With V trimmed by 0 bases and J by 1 base, 1 base remained unmatched.

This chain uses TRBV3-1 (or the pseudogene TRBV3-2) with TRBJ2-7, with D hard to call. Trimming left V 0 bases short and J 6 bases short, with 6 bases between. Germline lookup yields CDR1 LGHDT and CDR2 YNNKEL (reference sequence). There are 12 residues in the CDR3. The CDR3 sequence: CASSQDPSEQYF. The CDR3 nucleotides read TGTGCCAGCAGCCAAGATCCGTCCGAGCAGTACTTC.

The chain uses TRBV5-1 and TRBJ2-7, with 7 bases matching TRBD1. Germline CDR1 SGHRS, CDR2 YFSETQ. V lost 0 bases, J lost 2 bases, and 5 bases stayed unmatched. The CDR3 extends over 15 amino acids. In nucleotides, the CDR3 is TGCGCCAGCAGCTTGGGGACAGGATCCACCTACGAGCAGTACTTC. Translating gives CASSLGTGSTYEQYF. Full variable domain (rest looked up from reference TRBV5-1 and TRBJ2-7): KAGVTQTPRYLIKTRGQQVTLSCSPISGHRSVSWYQQTPGQGLQFLFEYFSETQRNKGNFPGRFSGRQFSNSRSEMNVSTLELGDSALYLCASSLGTGSTYEQYFGPGTRLTVT.

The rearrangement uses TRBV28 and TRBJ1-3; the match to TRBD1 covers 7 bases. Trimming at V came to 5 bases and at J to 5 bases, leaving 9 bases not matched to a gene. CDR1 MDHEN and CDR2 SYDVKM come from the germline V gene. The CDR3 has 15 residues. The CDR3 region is CASSTQDRIRNTIYF. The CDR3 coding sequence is TGTGCCAGCAGTACCCAGGACAGGATAAGAAACACCATATATTTT.